Reported below is one T cell receptor (beta chain). Its antigen is not known. Mismatch with germline at one junction end may stem from a read error. The germline V gene has CDR1 SNHLY and CDR2 FYNNEI. The CDR3 has 16 amino acids. The entry originates in a study of T cells in Graves' hyperthyroidism and ophthalmopathy. Study-wide results and limits: Among clonotypes expanded in thyroid above 0.001, most were also found in blood.

Researchers took RNA transcripts and amplified the TCR beta CDR3 regions from them. The TCR CDR3 was amplified in a first-round RT-PCR using the HTBI primer set. Each CDR3 protein is one row after TCRdb ran MiXCR on the multiplex PCR reads. The data show around 690,000 distinct CDR3 sequences, approximately 15% seen once. Patients aged 18 to 65 had newly diagnosed hyperthyroidism lasting under 2 months. Used for diagnoses were clinical symptoms, serum thyroxine and TRAb, thyroid ultrasound and orbital computed tomography. PBMCs were derived from about 10 ml fresh peripheral blood. Sequenced material: blood. The receptor was derived from a middle-aged man with Graves' hyperthyroidism. The chain combines TRBV2 with TRBJ2-3, with 13 bases identical to TRBD2. Written as DNA, the CDR3 is TGTGCCAGCACTGAACTAGCGGGAGGGACCGGAGATACGCAGTATTTT. Amino acids: CASTELAGGTGDTQYF.